This T cell receptor (beta chain) emerged from a study of blood T cell repertoires in COVID-19. Study in general: Some COVID-19 samples were acute and others convalescent; all came from the United States, Italy and Spain.

Cohorts were based on clinical histories the participants reported. Two negative PCRs, clearance, or symptom resolution had been documented for recovered Cohort 3 donors. This CDR3 spans 15 amino acids. Germline V gene sequence: CDR1 MNHEY, CDR2 SMNVEV (reference sequence). Trimming cost V 3 bases and J 7 bases; bases outside gene matches: 8. This clone showed up just a few times. The data were produced by immunoSEQ multiplex PCR, yet TCRdb's version contains in-frame clones alone and is incomplete. Counted here are about 320,000 clones, about 92% occurring once; the ten biggest clones make up 2% to 3%.

Sample: PBMCs or T cells enriched from blood (not recorded which). The chain is built from TRBV27 and TRBJ2-1; 8 bases are a match to TRBD2. The TCR originated in a man between 60 and 75 years old who had recovered from COVID-19. CDR3 sequence: CASSFIRAGVNEQFF. In DNA form, the CDR3 reads TGTGCCAGCAGTTTTATCCGAGCGGGAGTGAATGAGCAGTTCTTC.